Listed below are T cell receptor beta chains from one sample, sequenced in a study of cytomegalovirus exposure and HLA in healthy donors. Produced via immunoSEQ multiplex PCR; TCRdb's table is partial and in-frame only. The sample has about 140,000 clones; roughly 80% are singletons. The sample was PBMCs. These receptors originate from a man aged 40-50 years in good health and CMV-seronegative. CDR3s include the opening cysteine and the closing phenylalanine or tryptophan. A D gene is named only where the DNA matches it firmly. Clone size, where shown, is once, few, many, or a class for clones that have expanded.

cdr3_nt cdr3_aa j_call v_call d_call clone_size
TGTGCCAGCAAGGAGGGGGCGGGAGGCTATGGCTACACCTTC CASKEGAGGYGYTF TRBJ1-2 TRBV7-3 TRBD1 few
TGTGCCAGCAGCTCCCAGGGGCCCAACGTCCTGACTTTC CASSSQGPNVLTF TRBJ2-6 TRBV7-9 . once
TGCGCCAGCAGCTTGGGACAGCTATACAATGAGCAGTTCTTC CASSLGQLYNEQFF TRBJ2-1 TRBV5-1 . once
TGTGCCAGCTCACTTCGGACAGGGGAGTATGGAAAACTGTTTTTT CASSLRTGEYGKLFF TRBJ1-4 TRBV18 TRBD1 once
TGTGCCAGCAGCTCCTGGCGGTTTACCTACAATGAGCAGTTCTTC CASSSWRFTYNEQFF TRBJ2-1 TRBV21-1 . .
TGTGCCAGCAGTTTCCTCCGGAGAGGAAGAACTGAAGCTTTCTTT CASSFLRRGRTEAFF TRBJ1-1 TRBV28 . .
TGTGCCAGCAACCAAGCGGGGGGCACTGAAGCTTTCTTT CASNQAGGTEAFF TRBJ1-1 TRBV25-1 . .
TGTGCCGACCGACTAGCGCGGGGAGAGACCCAGTACTTC CADRLARGETQYF TRBJ2-5 TRBV2 TRBD2 .
TGTGCCAGCAGCGTCCAGGGTCTTTCCAATCAGCCCCAGCATTTT CASSVQGLSNQPQHF TRBJ1-5 TRBV9 . .
TGTGCCAGCAGTGACAGGGTGACAGGGGATGTCAATGAGCAGTTCTTC CASSDRVTGDVNEQFF TRBJ2-1 TRBV6-4 TRBD1 .
TGCGCCAGCAGCCGGTCGTCCCCGGCGGCCCTGGGCACTGAAGCTTTCTTT CASSRSSPAALGTEAFF TRBJ1-1 TRBV4-1 . .
TGTGCCAGCAGGGACACAGGGGGCGGAGAGACCCAGTACTTC CASRDTGGGETQYF TRBJ2-5 TRBV2 TRBD1 .
TGTGCCAGCAGGGTAGGAAGCAGGTACTACGAGCAGTACTTC CASRVGSRYYEQYF TRBJ2-7 TRBV2 . .
TGTGCCAGCAGCTTGTCTGGGGGCATGGGGAATGAGCAGTTCTTC CASSLSGGMGNEQFF TRBJ2-1 TRBV5-6 . .
TGTGCCAGCAGCCCCGGAGGCAGCCCTTGGGGCTACGAGCAGTACTTC CASSPGGSPWGYEQYF TRBJ2-7 TRBV28 . .
TGTGCCAGCAGTAAGGACAGGGGGCCCTACGAGCAGTACTTC CASSKDRGPYEQYF TRBJ2-7 TRBV25-1 TRBD1 .
TGTGCCAGCAGAAAAGGGGGAGACAGGGGGCGGCGGCAGTTCTTC CASRKGGDRGRRQFF TRBJ2-1 TRBV6-5 TRBD1 once
TGTGCCAGCAGCCGCCCAGGGGGCGGGCATTTGGTAGTCGATACGCAGTATTTT CASSRPGGGHLVVDTQYF TRBJ2-3 TRBV5-6 TRBD1 .
TGTGCCAGCAGTTACTCCGGCGGAACCTCTGGAAACACCATATATTTT CASSYSGGTSGNTIYF TRBJ1-3 TRBV6-6 . .
TGTGCCAGCCAGCTAAGGGACAGGGGATACTCTGGGGCCAACGTCCTGACTTTC CASQLRDRGYSGANVLTF TRBJ2-6 TRBV2 TRBD1 .
TGTGCCAGCAGTGGGCCCTACAGGGATCATGAGGAGCTGTTTTTT CASSGPYRDHEELFF TRBJ2-2 TRBV2 . .
TGTGCCAGCAGGAGCCAAGTACGTAGGGACAGGGAGAGGTCCTACGAGCAGTACTTC CASRSQVRRDRERSYEQYF TRBJ2-7 TRBV27 TRBD1 .
TGTGCCAGCAGCTTGGCCGGGGGACCCTCCTACGAGCAGTACTTC CASSLAGGPSYEQYF TRBJ2-7 TRBV5-4 . few
TGCGCCAGCAGCCACCCTGGACAGGGCTACGAGCAGTACTTC CASSHPGQGYEQYF TRBJ2-7 TRBV4-1 TRBD1 .
TGTGCCAGCAGTCCAAGGACAATCAATCAGCCCCAGCATTTT CASSPRTINQPQHF TRBJ1-5 TRBV27 . .
TGTGCCAGCAGCCAAGGGACTGGGTCGGTCGGGGAGCTGTTTTTT CASSQGTGSVGELFF TRBJ2-2 TRBV7-3 . once
TGTGCCAGCAGCCAAGGCCTCAATCAGGGTACCTACGAGCAGTACTTC CASSQGLNQGTYEQYF TRBJ2-7 TRBV4-2 . .
TGCGCCAGCAGCCGGGGGGGCCAAGAGACCCAGTACTTC CASSRGGQETQYF TRBJ2-5 TRBV4-1 TRBD2 once
TGTGCTAGTGGTTTGGTATGGCCGGGGGAAAATCAGCCCCAGCATTTT CASGLVWPGENQPQHF TRBJ1-5 TRBV12-5 . few
TGTGCCAGCAAGGACGGACAGCACTATGGCTACACCTTC CASKDGQHYGYTF TRBJ1-2 TRBV2 . .
TGTGCCAGCAGCTTGCGGCGGGGGAGCACAGATACGCAGTATTTT CASSLRRGSTDTQYF TRBJ2-3 TRBV13 TRBD2 few
TGTGCCAGCAGCGTAGAGGGGAGCGGGGGAGGCACAGATACGCAGTATTTT CASSVEGSGGGTDTQYF TRBJ2-3 TRBV9 TRBD2 once
TGTGCCAGCAGCTTGCAACTAGCGGGGGGCCGGGTCTTC CASSLQLAGGRVF TRBJ2-1 TRBV5-6 TRBD2 once
TGTGCCAGCTCACCACCGGGAGGCCGGGGGTGGACTGAAGCTTTCTTT CASSPPGGRGWTEAFF TRBJ1-1 TRBV18 . .
TGTGCCAGCAGCTTAGTCCCCCCGGAGAACTCTGGGGCCAACGTCCTGACTTTC CASSLVPPENSGANVLTF TRBJ2-6 TRBV7-6 . .
TGCGCCAGCAGCTTGGCGGACTGGACGAACACCGGGGAGCTGTTTTTT CASSLADWTNTGELFF TRBJ2-2 TRBV5-1 . few
TGTGCCAGCAGTAGCCGGGACAGGGGGTTCTGCGGGCAGTACTTC CASSSRDRGFCGQYF TRBJ2-7 TRBV28 TRBD1 .
TGTGCCAGCAGCTCGGGACAGGCTCCTTCACCCCTCCACTTT CASSSGQAPSPLHF TRBJ1-6 TRBV7-9 TRBD1 .
TGCGCCAGCAGTACCTGGGGGCAGGAAACATTTAATCAGCCCCAGCATTTT CASSTWGQETFNQPQHF TRBJ1-5 TRBV5-1 . few
TGCGCCAGCAGCCAGGGGACAGGGGGCTTTGGCTACACCTTC CASSQGTGGFGYTF TRBJ1-2 TRBV5-1 TRBD1 .
TGCGCCAGCAGCCGACAGACAGGGGGTTACGAGCAGTACTTC CASSRQTGGYEQYF TRBJ2-7 TRBV4-1 TRBD1 .
TGTGCCAGCAGCCGGCAGGGGGAATACAATGAGCAGTTCTTC CASSRQGEYNEQFF TRBJ2-1 TRBV4-2 TRBD1 .